Described below is a single T cell receptor beta chain sequence and its context. Its antigen is not identified. The data are from a study of cytomegalovirus exposure and HLA in healthy donors. Findings of the study overall: Within the approximately 120 validation repertoires, first-cohort TCR clusters tended to co-occur, according to a later analysis. Per published reports, the classifier diagnosed cytomegalovirus status with high specificity and sensitivity. Among the CMV-associated chains, a few were confirmed in vitro as specific for CMV antigens.

Libraries were prepared by immunoSEQ multiplex PCR; TCRdb keeps only in-frame clonotypes and omits some of them. The table shows 180,000 or so clones, with 84% occurring only once. V shed 5 bases, J shed 12 bases, and the junction held 5 bases outside the gene matches. The germline V gene has CDR1 MDHEN and CDR2 SYDVKM. The CDR3 covers 12 residues. V usage is TRBV28 and J usage is TRBJ2-1, with TRBD1 identical over 9 bases. This receptor was identified in a woman aged 25 to 39 in good health and CMV-seropositive. The sequencing sample was made of PBMCs. CDR3 protein: CASSLGQGVQFF. The CDR3 region has the DNA TGTGCCAGCAGTCTGGGACAGGGAGTGCAGTTCTTC.